Shown below are 25 T cell receptor beta chains from a single sample sequenced in a study of T-cell memory formation after mild COVID-19. TCRdb reprocessed the 5' RACE reads via MiXCR and lists one record per CDR3 protein. The sample has just under 550,000 distinct CDR3 sequences; roughly 21% are singletons. Specimen: PBMCs or a T cell subset sorted from them (not recorded which). These receptors were taken from an adult woman who had mild COVID-19 (a few samples of this study predate the infection). Cell type and time point are not known.

At least ten counts were recorded for this clonotype. The rearrangement uses TRBV7-6 and TRBJ2-2; the match to TRBD2 covers 12 bases. The CDR3 loop spans 18 amino acids. Per germline, CDR1 SGHVS and CDR2 FNYEAQ. V lost 5 bases to trimming and J lost 4 bases; unmatched junction nucleotides: 11. CDR3 region: CASSERGLAGRATGELFF. CDR3 in DNA: TGTGCCAGCAGCGAACGAGGACTAGCGGGGAGGGCCACCGGGGAGCTGTTTTTT.

This clonotype was counted between two and nine times. CDR3 nucleotide sequence: TGTGCCAGCAGTTACTCAGGGAGACTTAGCACAGATACGCAGTATTTT. Its protein is CASSYSGRLSTDTQYF. This chain uses TRBV6-5 with TRBJ2-3; D may be TRBD2 (5 bases). The CDR3 covers 16 residues. The germline V and J ends were trimmed by 0 bases and 0 bases, with 10 bases remaining between them. CDR1 and CDR2 (germline): MNHEY, SVGAGI.

This clonotype was picked up a small number of times. V is TRBV7-6 and J is TRBJ2-5, with TRBD2 matching 10 bases. CDR3 size: 16 residues. Per germline, CDR1 SGHVS and CDR2 FNYEAQ. V was clipped by 4 bases and J by 4 bases; unmatched bases: 9. The CDR3 DNA sequence: TGTGCCAGCAGCTCCTCGAGCGGGGGGGCACGAGAGACCCAGTACTTC. Translated: CASSSSSGGARETQYF.

The rearrangement links TRBV29-1 to TRBJ1-2; the match to TRBD1 covers 7 bases. V was clipped by 4 bases and J by 5 bases; unmatched bases: 4. Germline V gene sequence: CDR1 SQVTM, CDR2 ANQGSEA. The CDR3 has 12 amino acids. CDR3 DNA sequence: TGCAGCGTTGGAGGGGGCGAGTATGGCTACACCTTC. Its protein product is CSVGGGEYGYTF.

The table lists this clonotype with a few counts. This rearrangement joins TRBV7-6 to TRBJ2-7, with a possible D match to TRBD2 (6 bases). Germline CDR1 and CDR2: SGHVS and FNYEAQ. The CDR3 has 13 amino acids. Trimming cost V 6 bases and J 0 bases, with 9 bases left between them. CDR3 amino acids: CASRGSGSYEQYF. The CDR3 coding sequence is TGTGCCAGCAGGGGTAGCGGCTCCTACGAGCAGTACTTC.

V and J are TRBV14 and TRBJ2-3; 7 bases align to TRBD1. CDR1 and CDR2 (germline): SGHDN, FVKESK. The CDR3 covers 15 residues. Trimming removed 4 bases from V and 4 bases from J; junction bases left unmatched: 8. The CDR3 spells CASSPLTGFADTQYF. Here the CDR3 DNA reads TGTGCCAGCAGCCCGTTGACAGGGTTCGCAGATACGCAGTATTTT.

The chain links TRBV24-1 to TRBJ2-5, with D maybe TRBD1 (6 bases). The germline gives CDR1 KGHDR, CDR2 SFDVKD. The length of the CDR3 is 16 residues. V dropped 0 bases and J dropped 0 bases, with 10 bases sitting between them. The chain's CDR3 is CATSDLGGPDQETQYF. The CDR3 DNA is TGTGCCACCAGTGATTTGGGGGGCCCAGACCAAGAGACCCAGTACTTC.

This CDR3 reads CASSPSLGQGSGNTIYF. CDR3 nucleotide sequence: TGTGCCAGCAGCCCCAGCCTTGGACAGGGCTCTGGAAACACCATATATTTT. The rearrangement links TRBV6-1 to TRBJ1-3; 8 bases map to TRBD1. In germline, CDR1 is MNHNS, CDR2 SASEGT. This CDR3 region has 17 residues. Losses at the gene ends were 6 bases for V and 0 bases for J; bases not matched to a gene: 10.

This chain uses TRBV14 with TRBJ1-6; TRBD1 agrees at 9 bases. Germline loops: CDR1 SGHDN, CDR2 FVKESK. The ends lost 4 bases at V and 10 bases at J; junction bases unmatched: 14. The CDR3 extends over 17 amino acids. This CDR3 reads CASSPTGGRWVKSPLHF. In nucleotides, the CDR3 is TGTGCCAGCAGCCCTACAGGGGGCCGATGGGTTAAATCACCCCTCCACTTT.

The gene calls are TRBV15 and TRBJ2-5; D is unclear. V was pared by 0 bases and J by 1 base, with 9 bases between. The CDR3 runs 15 residues. The germline V gene has CDR1 LNHNV and CDR2 YYDKDF (reference sequence). The CDR3 DNA reads TGTGCCACCAGCAGAGATCCGGTAGGCCAAGAGACCCAGTACTTC. Its protein is CATSRDPVGQETQYF.

The chain couples TRBV5-1 to TRBJ1-1; the D is unclear. This CDR3 region has 15 residues. V was trimmed by 2 bases and J by 2 bases, leaving 13 bases between them. Germline V CDR1 and CDR2: SGHRS, YFSETQ. CDR3 sequence: CASSFDSKSNTEAFF. The CDR3 region has the DNA TGCGCCAGCAGCTTTGACTCAAAGAGTAACACTGAAGCTTTCTTT.

This clonotype was seen a handful of times. The chain links TRBV6-6 to TRBJ2-7; 16 bases align to TRBD2. This CDR3 contains 19 residues. Germline V gives CDR1 MNHNY, CDR2 SVGAGI (reference sequence). Trimming removed 2 bases from V and 6 bases from J; junction bases left unmatched: 13. CDR3 residues: CASSYTVPGLAGGPAEQYF. The CDR3 DNA is TGTGCCAGCAGTTACACAGTCCCGGGACTAGCGGGAGGGCCGGCCGAGCAGTACTTC.

This clonotype has a handful of counts. This sequence joins TRBV3-1 and TRBJ1-6; D uncertain. From germline, CDR1 is LGHDT and CDR2 YNNKEL (reference sequence). Trimming stripped 1 base from V and 7 bases from J, with 5 bases between. The CDR3 is 13 amino acids. As DNA, the CDR3 is TGTGCCAGCAGCCAAGTAGAGAATTCACCCCTCCACTTT. Translated: CASSQVENSPLHF.

The chain carries TRBV5-1 and TRBJ2-5; D is unresolved. This CDR3 is 14 amino acids long. Germline loops: CDR1 SGHRS, CDR2 YFSETQ. Trimming left V 4 bases short and J 2 bases short, with 12 bases between. CDR3 DNA: TGCGCCAGCAGCCTGCCTGGGCGGCAAGAGACCCAGTACTTC. Protein product: CASSLPGRQETQYF.

This clonotype has just a few counts. The chain recombines TRBV5-1 with TRBJ1-1; TRBD1 matches at 9 bases. This CDR3 is 15 amino acids long. The V gene's germline CDR1 is SGHRS and CDR2 YFSETQ. V lost 1 base, J lost 1 base, and 2 bases stayed unmatched. CDR3 sequence (DNA): TGCGCCAGCAGCTTGATGGACAGGGGGAACACTGAAGCTTTCTTT. Translating gives CASSLMDRGNTEAFF. The full variable domain, completed using reference TRBV5-1 and TRBJ1-1, is KAGVTQTPRYLIKTRGQQVTLSCSPISGHRSVSWYQQTPGQGLQFLFEYFSETQRNKGNFPGRFSGRQFSNSRSEMNVSTLELGDSALYLCASSLMDRGNTEAFFGQGTRLTVV.

The chain carries TRBV7-9 and TRBJ2-5, with 7 bases identical to TRBD1. Germline assignment: CDR1 SEHNR and CDR2 FQNEAQ (reference sequence). The CDR3 totals 14 residues. V shed 3 bases and J 3 bases; nucleotides not matched to a gene: 4. The CDR3 reads CASSFITGEETQYF. In DNA form, the CDR3 reads TGTGCCAGCAGCTTCATAACAGGGGAAGAGACCCAGTACTTC.

The V gene is TRBV5-1, the J gene TRBJ2-1; 9 bases line up with TRBD1. CDR1 and CDR2 from the germline V gene are SGHRS and YFSETQ. V gave up 4 bases and J gave up 8 bases; unmatched junction bases: 4. CDR3 length equals 13 residues. The DNA of the CDR3 is TGCGCCAGCAGCCGGGACAGGGTAGATGAGCAGTTCTTC. It codes for CASSRDRVDEQFF.

The chain uses TRBV7-9 and TRBJ2-1; 8 nucleotides agree with TRBD2. The CDR3 extends over 17 amino acids. Germline CDR1 and CDR2: SEHNR and FQNEAQ (reference sequence). J was trimmed by 0 bases and V by 3 bases; bases with no gene match: 7. The CDR3 DNA reads as TGTGCCAGCAGCTTGGGCGGGGGGACGAGCTCCTACAATGAGCAGTTCTTC. This codes for CASSLGGGTSSYNEQFF. The entire variable domain, with the rest obtained from reference TRBV7-9 and TRBJ2-1, is as follows: DTGVSQNPRHKITKRGQNVTFRCDPISEHNRLYWYRQTLGQGPEFLTYFQNEAQLEKSRLLSDRFSAERPKGSFSTLEIQRTEQGDSAMYLCASSLGGGTSSYNEQFFGPGTRLTVL.

Worth noting for this clonotype: A read error is possible here, since a much larger clone lies one base away. The rearrangement links TRBV6-1 to TRBJ2-1; no clear D. V was cut by 7 bases and J by 4 bases, with 5 bases left in between. Germline V gene lookup returns CDR1 MNHNS and CDR2 SASEGT. There are 11 residues in the CDR3. Written as DNA, the CDR3 is TGTGCCAGCAAGGAGTACAATGAGCAGTTCTTC. The encoded protein is CASKEYNEQFF.

The table lists this clonotype with a few counts. The chain recombines TRBV18 with TRBJ2-7; maybe TRBD1 (6 bases). Germline V gives CDR1 KGHSH, CDR2 LQKENI. The ends were cut back, 3 bases at V and 2 bases at J, with 14 bases in the middle. The CDR3 runs 15 residues. CDR3 sequence: CASSPGTQGPYEQYF. In DNA, the CDR3 is TGTGCCAGCTCACCGGGGACACAGGGTCCCTACGAGCAGTACTTC.

The V and J genes are TRBV19 and TRBJ2-7, with TRBD1 identical over 11 bases. V was pared by 5 bases and J by 2 bases, with 14 bases of the junction left unmatched. CDR1 is LNHDA and CDR2 is SQIVND in the germline V gene (reference sequence). The CDR3 totals 18 residues. The CDR3 is CASSLGQGARSSPYEQYF. As DNA, the CDR3 is TGTGCCAGTAGTCTAGGACAGGGGGCACGCTCCTCTCCCTACGAGCAGTACTTC.

The gene calls are TRBV2 and TRBJ2-3, with D perhaps matching TRBD2 (7 bases). The CDR3 consists of 13 residues. V was pared by 8 bases and J by 2 bases, with 11 bases between. CDR1 is SNHLY, CDR2 FYNNEI, per germline. CDR3 region: CASDGGHTDTQYF. In DNA, the CDR3 is TGTGCCAGCGACGGGGGGCACACAGATACGCAGTATTTT.

This clonotype was detected a few times. The rearrangement uses TRBV5-6 and TRBJ2-1; D call uncertain. The CDR3 spans 16 residues. Germline V gene data show CDR1 as SGHDT and CDR2 as YYEEEE. Between the trimmed V and J ends, which lost 4 bases and 5 bases, there was a span of 19 bases. DNA for the CDR3: TGTGCCAGCAGCGCCCAACTGTGGCGCAAACACAATGAGCAGTTCTTC. It translates to CASSAQLWRKHNEQFF.

The CDR3 region is CASSLGPGPIHF. The CDR3 coding sequence is TGTGCCAGCAGTTTAGGTCCCGGGCCTATCCACTTT. The chain uses TRBV12-3 or TRBV12-4 and TRBJ1-6; D uncertain. The CDR3 totals 12 residues. V dropped 1 base and J dropped 17 bases, with 12 bases sitting between them.

The rearrangement joins TRBV5-1 to TRBJ1-1, with 12 nucleotides matching TRBD1. The CDR3 has 17 amino acids. In germline, CDR1 is SGHRS, CDR2 YFSETQ. The V gene end was trimmed by 4 bases and the J gene end by 1 base; junction bases not matched to a gene: 8. Here the CDR3 DNA reads TGCGCCAGCAGCCCTGGGACAGGGGGCGTTTCGAACACTGAAGCTTTCTTT. This translates into CASSPGTGGVSNTEAFF.